The rows below give T cell receptor beta chains drawn from one sample of a study of T cells in Graves' hyperthyroidism and ophthalmopathy. TCRdb reprocessed the multiplex PCR reads with MiXCR, giving one entry per CDR3 protein. The sample comprises 400,000 to 500,000 distinct CDR3 sequences, about an eighth of which are singletons, and around 17% rests with the top ten. The sequenced sample consisted of blood. The receptors stem from a woman between 18 and 29 years old with Graves' hyperthyroidism. CDR3s include the opening cysteine and the closing phenylalanine or tryptophan. The order of the fields is clone size, J gene, D gene, V gene, CDR3 DNA, CDR3 protein. A D gene is named only where the DNA matches it firmly. The size field is filled for only some rows; it gives once, few, many or a size class.

abundance: many
j_gene: TRBJ2-2
d_gene: TRBD2
v_gene: TRBV12-3/TRBV12-4
CDR3nt: TGTGCCAGCAGTTCAATACCTAGCGGGAATCATTTTACCGGGGAGCTGTTTTTT
CDR3aa: CASSSIPSGNHFTGELFF

abundance: many
j_gene: TRBJ2-1
d_gene: TRBD2
v_gene: TRBV25-1
CDR3nt: TGTGCCAGCCGGATCTCTAGCGGAAGCTACAATGAGCAGTTCTTC
CDR3aa: CASRISSGSYNEQFF

abundance: many
j_gene: TRBJ2-5
d_gene: TRBD1
v_gene: TRBV12-3/TRBV12-4
CDR3nt: TGTGCCAGCAGTTCGACAGGGGGGTGGGGAAAAGAGACCCAGTACTTC
CDR3aa: CASSSTGGWGKETQYF

abundance: many
j_gene: TRBJ2-1
d_gene: TRBD2
v_gene: TRBV13
CDR3nt: TGTGCCAGCAGCCTTAGCGGGAGGTTGAATGAGCAGTTCTTC
CDR3aa: CASSLSGRLNEQFF

abundance: few
j_gene: TRBJ1-2
d_gene: .
v_gene: TRBV4-2
CDR3nt: TGTGCCAGCAGCGAAGGGGACCACTATGGCTACACCTTC
CDR3aa: CASSEGDHYGYTF

abundance: .
j_gene: TRBJ2-1
d_gene: TRBD2
v_gene: TRBV2
CDR3nt: TGTGCCAGCAGTGAATTCAGCGGGAGAGCTAGCAATGAGCAGTTCTTC
CDR3aa: CASSEFSGRASNEQFF

abundance: few
j_gene: TRBJ1-1
d_gene: .
v_gene: TRBV7-9
CDR3nt: TGTGCCAGCAGCTTTATTTCATGGAACGCGACTGAAGCTTTCTTT
CDR3aa: CASSFISWNATEAFF

abundance: many
j_gene: TRBJ1-1
d_gene: TRBD1
v_gene: TRBV12-3/TRBV12-4
CDR3nt: TGTGCCAGCACCCCCCGGGACAGGGCTTATGAAGCTTTCTTT
CDR3aa: CASTPRDRAYEAFF

abundance: many
j_gene: TRBJ2-1
d_gene: .
v_gene: TRBV3-1
CDR3nt: TGTGCCAGCAGCCAAGGATTCCCCCCGAGGAATGAGCAGTTCTTC
CDR3aa: CASSQGFPPRNEQFF

abundance: few
j_gene: TRBJ1-2
d_gene: TRBD1
v_gene: TRBV25-1
CDR3nt: TGTGCCAGCAGCCCACCTCCGGGACAGGGGATCGATGGCTACACCTTC
CDR3aa: CASSPPPGQGIDGYTF

abundance: many
j_gene: TRBJ1-1
d_gene: .
v_gene: TRBV12-3/TRBV12-4
CDR3nt: TGTGCCACCACAGGGCCGCAGGCCATGAACACTGAAGCTTTCTTT
CDR3aa: CATTGPQAMNTEAFF

abundance: many
j_gene: TRBJ1-4
d_gene: .
v_gene: TRBV20-1
CDR3nt: TGCAGTGCTAGAATCGGGGGCCCGGGTGAAAAACTGTTTTTT
CDR3aa: CSARIGGPGEKLFF

abundance: many
j_gene: TRBJ2-3
d_gene: .
v_gene: TRBV10-3
CDR3nt: TGTGCCATCAGTGAGTCGAGTCGGTTCTCGCGGGACGACACAGATACGCAGTATTTT
CDR3aa: CAISESSRFSRDDTDTQYF

abundance: .
j_gene: TRBJ1-5
d_gene: TRBD1
v_gene: TRBV7-9
CDR3nt: TGTGCCAGCAGCTTAGCCCTGGGACAGGCAAGGGGGCAGCCCCAGCATTTT
CDR3aa: CASSLALGQARGQPQHF

abundance: .
j_gene: TRBJ2-3
d_gene: .
v_gene: TRBV6-1
CDR3nt: TGTGCCAGCAGTGAAACCCGGGGGCTAACGAGGGATACGCAGTATTTT
CDR3aa: CASSETRGLTRDTQYF

abundance: many
j_gene: TRBJ1-1
d_gene: .
v_gene: TRBV12-3/TRBV12-4
CDR3nt: TGTGCCAGCAGTTTCCCGACAGGGAACACTGAAGCTTTCTTT
CDR3aa: CASSFPTGNTEAFF

abundance: .
j_gene: TRBJ1-1
d_gene: .
v_gene: TRBV20-1
CDR3nt: TGCAGTGCCGAGGGCCAGGGGACGAACACTGAAGCTTTCTTT
CDR3aa: CSAEGQGTNTEAFF

abundance: many
j_gene: TRBJ1-2
d_gene: .
v_gene: TRBV19
CDR3nt: TGTGCCAGTAGTACGCCGGGAGGCTCTAACTATGGCTACACCTTC
CDR3aa: CASSTPGGSNYGYTF

abundance: few
j_gene: TRBJ2-6
d_gene: TRBD2
v_gene: TRBV12-3/TRBV12-4
CDR3nt: TGTGCCAGCAGTTCCGGACTAGCGGGAGGCCATGGGGCCAACGTCCTGACTTTC
CDR3aa: CASSSGLAGGHGANVLTF

abundance: many
j_gene: TRBJ1-5
d_gene: TRBD1
v_gene: TRBV30
CDR3nt: TGTGCCTGGAGTCCGCCGACAGGGGGTCAGCCCCAGCATTTT
CDR3aa: CAWSPPTGGQPQHF

abundance: few
j_gene: TRBJ1-2
d_gene: TRBD1
v_gene: TRBV19
CDR3nt: TGTGCCAGTAGTCCCCAGGGGGCGATGGGCTACACCTTC
CDR3aa: CASSPQGAMGYTF

abundance: many
j_gene: TRBJ2-5
d_gene: .
v_gene: TRBV27
CDR3nt: TGTGCCAGCAGTTTTGGGGTCCAAGAGACCCAGTACTTC
CDR3aa: CASSFGVQETQYF

abundance: few
j_gene: TRBJ1-2
d_gene: .
v_gene: TRBV6-2/TRBV6-3
CDR3nt: TGTGCCAGCAGACCGAGGACAGAGCGAATCTATGGCTACACCTTC
CDR3aa: CASRPRTERIYGYTF

abundance: many
j_gene: TRBJ1-2
d_gene: .
v_gene: TRBV29-1
CDR3nt: TGCAGCGTTGTCAGGGAGGGCTACACCTTC
CDR3aa: CSVVREGYTF

abundance: many
j_gene: TRBJ2-1
d_gene: TRBD2
v_gene: TRBV6-2/TRBV6-3
CDR3nt: TGTGCCAGCAGCCCCCGGCGGCACGCGGGAGGAGGGTCCTACAATGAGCAGTTCTTC
CDR3aa: CASSPRRHAGGGSYNEQFF

abundance: .
j_gene: TRBJ2-7
d_gene: .
v_gene: TRBV20-1
CDR3nt: TGCAGTGCTAGAGATTATTTAGACAGTTCTGAGCAGTACTTC
CDR3aa: CSARDYLDSSEQYF

abundance: .
j_gene: TRBJ1-2
d_gene: .
v_gene: TRBV6-1
CDR3nt: TGTGCCAGCAGTGCCCCGGACTCCCTCCACCGGGATGGCTACACCTTC
CDR3aa: CASSAPDSLHRDGYTF